Below are 7 T cell receptor beta chains sequenced from a single sample in a study of T-cell reconstitution after alpha-beta-depleted transplantation in children. The authors prepared the TCRbeta library with unique molecular identifiers. Using its own MiXCR run on the PCR reads, TCRdb lists one record per CDR3 protein. This sample carries around 490,000 distinct CDR3 sequences, 9.5% to 12% of them seen once, and the ten largest clones take 14%. The input for sequencing was PBMCs, mostly from graft donor cells, taken 180 days after TCRalphabeta/CD19-depleted stem cell transplant. The receptors were sampled from a female patient between 2 and 15 years old who had a stem cell transplant for aplastic anemia, so the T cells may come from the graft donor.

This clonotype showed up just a few times. V usage is TRBV7-2 and J usage is TRBJ2-1; 7 nucleotides align to TRBD2. J gave up 2 bases and V 0 bases, and 13 bases lay outside the gene matches. The CDR3 is made up of 19 amino acids. Germline V gives CDR1 SGHTA, CDR2 FQGNSA. This chain's CDR3 is CASSLARGLLRRAYNEQFF. CDR3 nucleotide sequence: TGTGCCAGCAGCTTAGCGCGGGGACTACTCCGGCGCGCCTACAATGAGCAGTTCTTC.

This CDR3 reads CASSIGGWGPNTGELFF. The CDR3 DNA is TGTGCCAGTAGTATAGGGGGGTGGGGGCCGAACACCGGGGAGCTGTTTTTT. The chain joins TRBV19 to TRBJ2-2; D is possibly TRBD1 (6 bases). The germline gives CDR1 LNHDA, CDR2 SQIVND (reference sequence). The CDR3 runs to 17 residues. V gave up 1 base and J gave up 0 bases, with 12 bases separating them.

The genes are TRBV4-2 and TRBJ2-1; 12 bases are a match to TRBD2. V was clipped by 4 bases and J by 9 bases; unmatched bases: 10. There are 16 residues in the CDR3. Germline CDR1 reads LGHNA; CDR2 reads YNFKEQ. CDR3 region: CASSRRLAGDWIEQFF. CDR3 in DNA: TGTGCCAGCAGCCGGAGACTAGCGGGAGATTGGATTGAGCAGTTCTTC.

This chain joins TRBV28 and TRBJ1-5, with D hard to call. The germline V gene encodes CDR1 MDHEN and CDR2 SYDVKM. Trimming cost V 3 bases and J 9 bases, with 18 bases left between them. The CDR3 loop spans 15 amino acids. The DNA for the CDR3 is TGTGCCAGCAGTTTCCCGAAGGGCTCGACGTGGCCCCAGCATTTT. Its translation is CASSFPKGSTWPQHF.

The chain carries TRBV6-5 and TRBJ2-5; D not resolved. The CDR3 has 13 residues. The V gene's germline CDR1 is MNHEY and CDR2 SVGAGI. Trimming took 2 bases from V and 4 from J, leaving 8 bases between them. CDR3 sequence: CASSYGVLETQYF. The CDR3, as DNA: TGTGCCAGCAGTTACGGCGTTTTAGAGACCCAGTACTTC.

This clonotype was detected only a few times. This rearrangement joins TRBV29-1 to TRBJ1-1, with a weak D call TRBD1 (5 bases). V dropped 6 bases and J dropped 8 bases, with 10 bases sitting between them. The CDR3 is 10 residues long. In germline, CDR1 is SQVTM, CDR2 ANQGSEA. The CDR3 DNA reads TGCAGCGTAGGGACCTGGGAAGCTTTCTTT. This translates into CSVGTWEAFF.

The rearrangement links TRBV4-2 to TRBJ2-7, with TRBD2 as a possible D gene (5 bases). The V end lost 0 bases, the J end lost 3 bases, and 15 bases lay between the germline ends. Looked up from germline, CDR1 is LGHNA and CDR2 is YNFKEQ. The CDR3 length is 16 residues. As DNA, the CDR3 is TGTGCCAGCAGCCAAGATAGAAGGAGGAAAGGCTACGAGCAGTACTTC. It codes for CASSQDRRRKGYEQYF.